Sequencing of this TCR beta chain was carried out in a study of T cells in Graves' hyperthyroidism and ophthalmopathy. About the study: Upon initial diagnosis and before any treatment, peripheral blood was collected. Study results and caveats: The authors' 13 V-J model separated ophthalmopathy from stable hyperthyroidism.

This clonotype was recorded many times. The target antigen is unknown. Looked up from germline, CDR1 is SNHLY and CDR2 is FYNNEI. CDR3 length equals 12 residues. The germline V and J ends were trimmed by 2 bases and 2 bases, with 4 bases remaining between them. The TCR beta CDR3 regions underwent amplification using RNA transcripts as the source. The TCR CDR3 was amplified in a first-round RT-PCR using the HTBI primer set. TCRdb re-called the multiplex PCR reads with MiXCR, one entry per CDR3 protein. The sample comprises 350,000 or so distinct CDR3 sequences, about a sixth of which are singletons, and 34% rests with the top ten.

The V and J genes are TRBV2 and TRBJ2-7, with unresolved D. The source of this sequence is a woman aged 30 to 39 with Graves' hyperthyroidism that later progressed to Graves' ophthalmopathy. The sequenced sample consisted of blood. CDR3 protein: CASSELPYEQYF. CDR3 nucleotide sequence: TGTGCCAGCAGTGAACTTCCCTACGAGCAGTACTTC.